This T cell receptor beta chain was captured in a study of T cell responses to AZD1222 COVID-19 vaccine. Study context: Second doses were pooled across both intervals (about 4 or about 12 weeks). Regarding the study as a whole: Baseline antibody screening turned up just a handful of seropositive AZD1222 recipients.

Remarks on this clone: The antigen is unknown.

Assay used: immunoSEQ multiplex PCR; TCRdb lists only in-frame clones, some missing. The data show 100,000 to 150,000 clones, with approximately 90% seen just once and about 7.1% held by the top ten. CDR1 is WSHSY and CDR2 is SAAADI in the germline V gene. The CDR3 loop spans 18 amino acids. The V and J ends lost 0 bases and 4 bases, in that order; junction bases with no gene match: 12. J is TRBJ2-3 and V is TRBV10-2; TRBD2 agrees at 8 bases. The clonotype comes from an adult in good health. Specimen: peripheral blood, collected on day 0 of AZD1222 vaccination. CDR3 sequence (DNA): TGCGCCAGCAGTGAGTCCCGGGGTAGCGGGGCGTTCGCAGATACGCAGTATTTT. Translated: CASSESRGSGAFADTQYF.